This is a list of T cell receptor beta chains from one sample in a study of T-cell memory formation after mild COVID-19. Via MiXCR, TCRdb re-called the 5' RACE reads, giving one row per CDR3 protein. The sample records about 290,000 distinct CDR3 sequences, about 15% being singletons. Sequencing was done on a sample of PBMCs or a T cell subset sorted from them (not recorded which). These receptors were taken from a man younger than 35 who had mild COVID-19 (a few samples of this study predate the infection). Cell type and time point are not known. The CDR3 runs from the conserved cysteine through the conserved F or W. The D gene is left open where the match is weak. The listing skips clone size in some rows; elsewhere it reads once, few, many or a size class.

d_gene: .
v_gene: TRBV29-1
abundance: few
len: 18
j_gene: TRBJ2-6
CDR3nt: TGCAGCGTTGAAGATTTGGATACCAGGGGGGCTGGGGCCAACGTCCTGACTTTC
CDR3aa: CSVEDLDTRGAGANVLTF

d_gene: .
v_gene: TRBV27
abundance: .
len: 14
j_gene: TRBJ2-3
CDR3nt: TGTGCCAGCACCCGGGTTTCCTCCACAGATACGCAGTATTTT
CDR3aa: CASTRVSSTDTQYF

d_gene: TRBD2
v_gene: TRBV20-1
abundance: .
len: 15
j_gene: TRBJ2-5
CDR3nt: TGCAGTGCTGCTAAAAGGACTAGCGGGGAAGAGACCCAGTACTTC
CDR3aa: CSAAKRTSGEETQYF

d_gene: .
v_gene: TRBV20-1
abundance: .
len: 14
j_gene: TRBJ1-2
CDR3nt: TGCAGTGCTAGAGATCCGGGGAGCTACAAAGGCTACACCTTC
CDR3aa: CSARDPGSYKGYTF

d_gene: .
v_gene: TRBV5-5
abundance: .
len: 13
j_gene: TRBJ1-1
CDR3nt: TGTGCCAGCAGCCCTATCGGGAGCACTGAAGCTTTCTTT
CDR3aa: CASSPIGSTEAFF

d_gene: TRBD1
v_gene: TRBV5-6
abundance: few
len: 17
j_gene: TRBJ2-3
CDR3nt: TGTGCCAGCAGCGCGGAGGGACAGGGAACTAGCACAGATACGCAGTATTTT
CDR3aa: CASSAEGQGTSTDTQYF

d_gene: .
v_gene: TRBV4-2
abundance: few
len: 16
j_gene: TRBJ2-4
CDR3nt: TGTGCCAGCAGCCCCCCGGGTGGCTATTGCAAAAACATTCAGTACTTC
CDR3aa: CASSPPGGYCKNIQYF

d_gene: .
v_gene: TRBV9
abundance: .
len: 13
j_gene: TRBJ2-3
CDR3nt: TGTGCCAGCAGCGTAGCGCCCGCAGATACGCAGTATTTT
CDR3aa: CASSVAPADTQYF

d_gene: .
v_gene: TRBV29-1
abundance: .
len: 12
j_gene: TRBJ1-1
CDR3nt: TGCAGCGTTGGATCCGGGGGCGTGGAAGCTTTCTTT
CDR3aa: CSVGSGGVEAFF

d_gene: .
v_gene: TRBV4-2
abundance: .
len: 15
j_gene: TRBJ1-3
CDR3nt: TGTGCCAGCAGCCAAGATGCTACAGCTTTAAACACCATATATTTT
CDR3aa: CASSQDATALNTIYF

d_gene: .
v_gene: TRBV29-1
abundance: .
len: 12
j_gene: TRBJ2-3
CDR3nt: TGCAGCGTTGAAGATCCGGCAGATACGCAGTATTTT
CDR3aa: CSVEDPADTQYF

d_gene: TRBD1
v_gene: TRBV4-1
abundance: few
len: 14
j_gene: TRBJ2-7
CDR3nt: TGCGCCAGCAGCCAACCCGGACAGGCCGGCGAGCAGTACTTC
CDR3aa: CASSQPGQAGEQYF

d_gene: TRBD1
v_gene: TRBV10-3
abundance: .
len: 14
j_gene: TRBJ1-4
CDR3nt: TGTGCCATCGGCAATTCCCAGACAGGGGAAAAACTGTTTTTT
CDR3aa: CAIGNSQTGEKLFF

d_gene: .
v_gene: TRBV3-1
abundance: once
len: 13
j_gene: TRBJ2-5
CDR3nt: TGTGCCAGCAGAGGACAGCCTCAAGAGACCCAGTACTTC
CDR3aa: CASRGQPQETQYF

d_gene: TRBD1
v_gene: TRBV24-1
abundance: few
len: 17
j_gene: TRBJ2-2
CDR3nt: TGTGCCACCAGTGATTTGTCGGGACAGGTGAACACCGGGGAGCTGTTTTTT
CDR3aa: CATSDLSGQVNTGELFF

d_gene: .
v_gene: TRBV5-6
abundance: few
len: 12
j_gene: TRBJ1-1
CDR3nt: TGTGCCAGCAGCCCCCGGGGAGGAGAAGCTTTCTTT
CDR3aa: CASSPRGGEAFF

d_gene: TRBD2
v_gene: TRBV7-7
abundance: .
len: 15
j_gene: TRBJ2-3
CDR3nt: TGTGCCAGCAGCCCAGCGGGGGGGCGATCAGATACGCAGTATTTT
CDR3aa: CASSPAGGRSDTQYF

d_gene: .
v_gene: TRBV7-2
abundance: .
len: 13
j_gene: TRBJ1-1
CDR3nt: TGTGCCAGCAGCTTTTTGTCAGAACTGGAAGCTTTCTTT
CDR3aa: CASSFLSELEAFF

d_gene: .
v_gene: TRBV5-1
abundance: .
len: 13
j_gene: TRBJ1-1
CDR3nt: TGCGCCAGCAGCTTCGCCCTGAACACTGAAGCTTTCTTT
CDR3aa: CASSFALNTEAFF

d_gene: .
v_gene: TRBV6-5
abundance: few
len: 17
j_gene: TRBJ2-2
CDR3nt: TGTGCCAGCAGTTACTCGAGGCAGGGTACGAACACCGGGGAGCTGTTTTTT
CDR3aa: CASSYSRQGTNTGELFF

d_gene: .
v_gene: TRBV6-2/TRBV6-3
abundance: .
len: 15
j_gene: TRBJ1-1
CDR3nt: TGTGCCAGCAGTACCCCCTACCAGGGGTACACTGAAGCTTTCTTT
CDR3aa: CASSTPYQGYTEAFF

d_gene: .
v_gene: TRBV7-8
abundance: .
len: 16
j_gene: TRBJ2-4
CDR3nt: TGTGCCAGCAGCTTTCGGGTCCGGGGTACGAAAGACATTCAGTACTTC
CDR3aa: CASSFRVRGTKDIQYF

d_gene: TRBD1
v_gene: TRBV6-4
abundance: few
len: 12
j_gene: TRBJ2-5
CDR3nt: TGTGCCCCCTGGACAGGGGGAGAGACCCAGTACTTC
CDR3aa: CAPWTGGETQYF

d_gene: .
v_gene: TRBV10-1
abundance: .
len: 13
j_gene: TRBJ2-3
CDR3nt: TGCGCCAGCAGTGAAATAGCCCGAGGGCAGCAGTATTTT
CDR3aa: CASSEIARGQQYF

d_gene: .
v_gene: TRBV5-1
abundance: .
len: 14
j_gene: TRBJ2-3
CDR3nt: TGCGCCAGCAGCTTGATGGGCAACACAGATACGCAGTATTTT
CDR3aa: CASSLMGNTDTQYF

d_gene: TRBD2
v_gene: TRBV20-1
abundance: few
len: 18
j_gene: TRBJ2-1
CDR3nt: TGCAGTGCTAGAGGAGGTAGCGGGGGGACAAGCTCCTACAATGAGCAGTTCTTC
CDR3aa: CSARGGSGGTSSYNEQFF

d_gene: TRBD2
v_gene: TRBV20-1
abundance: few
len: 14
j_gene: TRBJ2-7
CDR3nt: TGCAGTGCTTGGGGACTAGCGGGGCTCTCCGAGCAGTACTTC
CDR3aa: CSAWGLAGLSEQYF

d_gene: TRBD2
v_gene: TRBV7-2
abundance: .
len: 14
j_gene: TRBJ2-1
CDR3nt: TGTGCCAGCAGCTTACCGGGGGGGCACAATGAGCAGTTCTTC
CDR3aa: CASSLPGGHNEQFF

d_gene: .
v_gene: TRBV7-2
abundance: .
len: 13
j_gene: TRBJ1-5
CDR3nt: TGTGCCAGCCAGACAGACCTGAATCAGCCCCAGCATTTT
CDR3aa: CASQTDLNQPQHF

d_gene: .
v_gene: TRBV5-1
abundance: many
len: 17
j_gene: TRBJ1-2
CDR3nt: TGCGCCAGCAGCTTGGAAAGGCCGGGTTCAGCTAACTATGGCTACACCTTC
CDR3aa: CASSLERPGSANYGYTF

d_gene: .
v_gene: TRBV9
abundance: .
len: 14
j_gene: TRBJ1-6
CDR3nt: TGTGCCAGCAGCGTAAGGGGGGCAGGGTCACCCCTCCACTTT
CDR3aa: CASSVRGAGSPLHF

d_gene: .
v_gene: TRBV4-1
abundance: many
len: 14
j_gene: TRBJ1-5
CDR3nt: TGCGCCAGCAGCCGGACGGTTAGCAATCAGCCCCAGCATTTT
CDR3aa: CASSRTVSNQPQHF

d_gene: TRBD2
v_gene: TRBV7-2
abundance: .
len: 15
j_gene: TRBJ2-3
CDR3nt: TGTGCCAGCAGCTTAGTCGGGGGGGTCACAGATACGCAGTATTTT
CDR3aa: CASSLVGGVTDTQYF

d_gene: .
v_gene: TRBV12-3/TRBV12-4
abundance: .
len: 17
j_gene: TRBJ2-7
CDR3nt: TGTGCCAGCATCCCGGGTCGTAGGGGCCTCCCAACCTACGAGCAGTACTTC
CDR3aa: CASIPGRRGLPTYEQYF

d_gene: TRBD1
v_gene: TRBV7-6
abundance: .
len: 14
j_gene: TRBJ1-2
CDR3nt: TGTGCCAGCAGCCCCGACAGGGGGCAGGGTGGCTACACCTTC
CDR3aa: CASSPDRGQGGYTF

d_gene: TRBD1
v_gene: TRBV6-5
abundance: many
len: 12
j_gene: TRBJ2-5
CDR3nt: TGTGCCAGCAGTCCGGGACAGGGTCTGCAGTACTTC
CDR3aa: CASSPGQGLQYF

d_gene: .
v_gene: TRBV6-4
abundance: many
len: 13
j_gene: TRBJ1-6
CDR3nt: TGTGCCAGCAGTGACAGGGATAATTCACCCCTCCACTTT
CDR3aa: CASSDRDNSPLHF

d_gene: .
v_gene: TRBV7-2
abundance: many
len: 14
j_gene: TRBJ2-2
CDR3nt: TGTGCCAGCACCAGGACGGAACACGGCGGGGAGCTGTTTTTT
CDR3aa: CASTRTEHGGELFF

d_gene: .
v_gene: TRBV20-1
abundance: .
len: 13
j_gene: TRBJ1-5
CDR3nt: TGCAGTGCTAGAGATCGTCAGGGCCAGCCCCAGCATTTT
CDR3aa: CSARDRQGQPQHF

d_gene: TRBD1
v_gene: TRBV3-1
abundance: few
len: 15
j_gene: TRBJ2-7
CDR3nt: TGTGCCAGCAGCCAAGAGACAGGGAGCTCCTACGAGCAGTACTTC
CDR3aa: CASSQETGSSYEQYF

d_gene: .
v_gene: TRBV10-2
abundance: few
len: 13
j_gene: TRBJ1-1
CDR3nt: TGCGCCACCGACGGACACAAGAACACTGAAGCTTTCTTT
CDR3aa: CATDGHKNTEAFF

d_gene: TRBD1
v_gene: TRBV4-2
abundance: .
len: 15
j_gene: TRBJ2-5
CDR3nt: TGTGCCAGCAGTCCGGACAGGGAGACCCAAGAGACCCAGTACTTC
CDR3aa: CASSPDRETQETQYF

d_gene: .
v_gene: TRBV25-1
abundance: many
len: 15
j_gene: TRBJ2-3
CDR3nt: TGTGCCAGCAGTGATCACTTGTTTAGCACAGATACGCAGTATTTT
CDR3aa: CASSDHLFSTDTQYF

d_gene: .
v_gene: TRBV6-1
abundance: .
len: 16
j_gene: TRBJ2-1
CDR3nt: TGTGCCAGCAGTGTGGGACCGGGGGCCTCCGACAATGAGCAGTTCTTC
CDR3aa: CASSVGPGASDNEQFF

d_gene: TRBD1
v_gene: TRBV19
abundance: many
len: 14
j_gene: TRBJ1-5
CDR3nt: TGTGCCAGTAGCCCAGGGGGAAGAAATCAGCCCCAGCATTTT
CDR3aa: CASSPGGRNQPQHF

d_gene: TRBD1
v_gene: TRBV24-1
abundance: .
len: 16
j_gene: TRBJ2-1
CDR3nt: TGTGCCACCAGTGATCCCCGGACAGGGGGGATCAATGAGCAGTTCTTC
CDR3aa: CATSDPRTGGINEQFF

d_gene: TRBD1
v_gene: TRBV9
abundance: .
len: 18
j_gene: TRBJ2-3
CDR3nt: TGTGCCAGCAGCCCCCTCGGTTATCCGTCAGGGGGTTCAGATACGCAGTATTTT
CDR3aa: CASSPLGYPSGGSDTQYF

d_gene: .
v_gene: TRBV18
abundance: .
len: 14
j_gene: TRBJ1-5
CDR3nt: TGTGCCAGCTCCGTTAGGACAGCAAATCAGCCCCAGCATTTT
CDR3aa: CASSVRTANQPQHF

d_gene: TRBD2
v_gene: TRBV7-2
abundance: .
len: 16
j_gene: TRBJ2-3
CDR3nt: TGTGCCAGCAGCTTAGTTCCGGGGGGAGGCACAGATACGCAGTATTTT
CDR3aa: CASSLVPGGGTDTQYF

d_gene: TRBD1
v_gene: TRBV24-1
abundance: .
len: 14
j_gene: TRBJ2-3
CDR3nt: TGTGCCACCAGAGGGACAGGGGGAACAGATACGCAGTATTTT
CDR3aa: CATRGTGGTDTQYF

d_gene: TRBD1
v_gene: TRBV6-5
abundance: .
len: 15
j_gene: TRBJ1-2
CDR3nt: TGTGCCAGCAGGCCAAGACAGGGGAGGAACTATGGCTACACCTTC
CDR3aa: CASRPRQGRNYGYTF